This entry features one T cell receptor beta chain sequence. The source of the sample is a study of cytomegalovirus exposure and HLA in healthy donors. Primers included in the PCR were 60 Vbeta and 13 Jbeta primers. Sequencing used immunoSEQ multiplex PCR; TCRdb keeps in-frame clones, though not all of them. The repertoire has about 160,000 clones, around 79% of them found once; the top ten carry approximately 3.7%. V dropped 4 bases and J dropped 8; count of bases not matched to a gene: 5. The V gene's germline CDR1 is SGHNT and CDR2 YYREEE (reference sequence). The CDR3 totals 12 residues. The chain uses TRBV5-4 and TRBJ1-2; 7 nucleotides agree with TRBD1. The source is a human donor in good health. The sequencing input was PBMCs. The CDR3 coding sequence is TGTGCCAGCAGCCCGGGACAGTACGGCTACACCTTC. The encoded protein is CASSPGQYGYTF. Using reference TRBV5-4 and TRBJ1-2 for the parts outside the CDR3, the full variable domain is ETGVTQSPTHLIKTRGQQVTLRCSSQSGHNTVSWYQQALGQGPQFIFQYYREEENGRGNFPPRFSGLQFPNYSSELNVNALELDDSALYLCASSPGQYGYTFGSGTRLTVV.